This paragraph reports one T cell receptor (beta chain). The antigen this receptor binds is unknown. No base quality information exists; no much larger clone differs at one position. The sample's time point label is to be understood as: persistent/refractory GD, antithyroid drugs over 5 years with positive TRAb. For both TCR sequencing and RNA sequencing, RNA was extracted from PBMCs using TRIzol. The diagnosis of Graves' disease was made according to American Thyroid Association guidelines. Patients for the study were recruited at an endocrinology department in Xi'an, China. Each patient gave about 8.1 milliliters of peripheral blood, collected in an EDTA anticoagulant tube. Ficoll Paque Plus density gradient separation was used to isolate PBMCs, and no further T cell sorting was done. RNA quality was checked with an Agilent 2100 Bioanalyzer and agarose gel, and concentration with a NanoDrop 2000.

The germline V gene encodes CDR1 DFQATT and CDR2 SNEGSKA (reference sequence). From the cysteine up to the phenylalanine, the CDR3 has a length of 14 residues. The kept DNA is CDR3 alone, 42 bases in frame from the first base. Compared with germline, V lacks 6 bases and J lacks 6 bases; bases without a gene match: 11. This sample stems from a study of regulatory T cells in long-lasting Graves disease (dated by TCRdb to the early 2020s). Study-wide context: Persistent Graves' disease was defined as antithyroid drug treatment for over 5 years with persistently positive TSH receptor autoantibodies. Persistent Graves' disease patients were compared with newly diagnosed Graves' disease patients by peripheral blood TCR sequencing and RNA sequencing. The study took place in China and was registered as a clinical trial. TCR sequencing covered roughly 13 persistent and some 20 newly diagnosed Graves' disease patients, some 33 samples in total. On average, persistent Graves' disease patients in the clinical cohort had been on antithyroid drugs for approximately ten years. The study at large found these results: TRBV28, TRBJ1-2 and TRBJ2-5 were preferentially used in persistent disease, while TRBV20-1 and TRBJ2-1 were favored in newly diagnosed disease. The authors acknowledged the small sample size as a limitation that may reduce accuracy. Sequencing and analysis were restricted to the TCR beta chain. Patients with persistent disease shared more public clonotypes (around 2,500) than newly diagnosed patients did (roughly 970). Lower TCR Shannon entropy and fewer highly expanded clones were observed in persistent Graves' disease patients than in newly diagnosed patients, which suggested clonal expansion. Peripheral blood alone was examined, since thyroid tissue, which constituted the primary lesion, could not be accessed.

The library was built by means of multiplex PCR. For sequencing, an Illumina HiSeq 4000 was employed. To build TCR beta libraries, CDR3 regions were amplified by Arm-PCR using iRepertoire HTBI primers. Before sequencing, the PCR products underwent gel purification. In the original analysis: A total of roughly 65 TRBV and 14 TRBJ segments were identified across samples and were used for gene usage analysis of CDR3 amino acid clonotypes. COPE and FqMerger were used to merge filtered high-quality paired reads into contigs. BLAST was used to align contigs to IMGT TRBV, TRBD and TRBJ reference genes, and CDR3 was defined according to IMGT. Highly expanded clones were defined as clonotypes with a frequency above 0.1%. Shannon entropy served as the measure of repertoire diversity, while the Gini coefficient captured V-J evenness. Public clonotypes were defined as clonotypes shared by more than one individual. TCRdb itself trimmed the public reads at Q25 with fastp, ran MiXCR and retained productive beta chains. Rows are combined by CDR3 protein, so each entry shows the most common genes and DNA. These V and J calls are TCRdb output, not the study's own analysis. This sample is represented by 400,000 to 500,000 distinct CDR3 sequences; around a fifth of them were singletons. The ten largest clones add up to roughly 7% of the sample.

This specimen was peripheral blood mononuclear cells (PBMCs), taken when the disease was refractory, from a patient treated with antithyroid drugs. The V and J segments used are TRBV20-1 and TRBJ1-2, and 9 bases in between align with TRBD1. This receptor was obtained from a female donor with Graves disease. The CDR3 loop reads CSAPITGGVDGYTF. The nucleotide sequence reads as follows: TGCAGTGCGCCTATCACAGGGGGCGTAGATGGCTACACCTTC.